These 4 T cell receptor beta chains were sequenced from one sample in a study of beta chain features in type 1 diabetes. Their antigens remain unidentified. Study-level results: Across all four CD4+ subsets, people with type 1 diabetes showed modestly shorter TCRB CDR3s.

The sequenced template was cDNA made from the entire isolated RNA. The data were produced by immunoSEQ multiplex PCR, yet TCRdb's version contains in-frame clones alone and is incomplete. This sample has over 200,000 clones, with 9.5% to 13% found just once. The specimen was naive CD4+ T cells from blood. Receptor source: a young man with type 1 diabetes.

There are a few counts of this clone. The same CDR3 is also encoded by other DNA sequences in this sample. The DNA for the CDR3 is TGCGCCAGCAGCCCTGGAGGGTCGTCCTACGAGCAGTACTTC. It yields the protein CASSPGGSSYEQYF. The rearrangement joins TRBV5-1 to TRBJ2-7, with D possibly matching TRBD2 (6 bases). This CDR3 comprises 14 residues. Germline loops: CDR1 SGHRS, CDR2 YFSETQ. Trimming removed 4 bases at V and 1 base at J, with 12 bases between.

This clone was observed a few times. The chain recombines TRBV30 with TRBJ1-1; D is uncertain. Trimming stripped 4 bases from V and 7 bases from J, with 10 bases between. Germline V CDR1 and CDR2: GTSNPN, SVGIG (reference sequence). This CDR3 is built from 11 residues. Written as DNA, the CDR3 is TGTGCCTGGACTGCGCTCGGTGAAGCTTTCTTT. This gives the protein CAWTALGEAFF.

CDR3 nucleotide sequence: TGTGCCAGCAGCCAAGAGACAGGGCTAAGAGCTGAAGCTTTCTTT. It specifies CASSQETGLRAEAFF. The chain carries TRBV7-9 and TRBJ1-1, with 7 nucleotides matching TRBD1. J gave up 6 bases and V 5 bases, and 12 bases lay outside the gene matches. Germline V gene data show CDR1 as SEHNR and CDR2 as FQNEAQ (reference sequence). The CDR3 is 15 residues long.

The chain carries TRBV5-1 and TRBJ2-1; TRBD2 matches at 8 bases. The V gene end was trimmed by 4 bases and the J gene end by 1 base; junction bases not matched to a gene: 4. The CDR3 totals 15 residues. CDR1 and CDR2 (germline): SGHRS, YFSETQ. The CDR3, as DNA: TGCGCCAGCAGCGGAACTAGCGGATCCTACAATGAGCAGTTCTTC. It codes for CASSGTSGSYNEQFF.